These T cell receptor beta chains were read from a single sample in a study of shared clonotypes between healthy human individuals. Assay: immunoSEQ multiplex PCR; the TCRdb copy retains only in-frame clones and omits some. Of about 2 million clones listed, roughly 95% are singletons. The sample consisted of naive CD4+ T cells sorted from blood. The receptors shown here come from a young man in good health. CDR3s include the opening cysteine and the closing phenylalanine or tryptophan. A D gene is named only where the DNA matches it firmly. Size tells how often a clone was seen (once, few, many) or the class of an expanded clone, and some rows leave it out.

CDR3 protein: CASRGRTYEQYF; CDR3 DNA: TGTGCCAGCAGGGGACGGACTTACGAGCAGTACTTC; V gene: TRBV6-5; J gene: TRBJ2-7; D gene: .; clone size: .
CDR3 protein: CASGLAGTFYEQYF; CDR3 DNA: TGTGCCAGCGGCCTAGCGGGGACTTTTTACGAGCAGTACTTC; V gene: TRBV2; J gene: TRBJ2-7; D gene: TRBD2; clone size: .
CDR3 protein: CASSVDSGGEQYF; CDR3 DNA: TGTGCCAGCAGCGTGGACAGTGGAGGGGAGCAGTACTTC; V gene: TRBV9; J gene: TRBJ2-7; D gene: .; clone size: .
CDR3 protein: CASSYDRRYYTF; CDR3 DNA: TGTGCCAGCAGTTACGATCGGAGATACTACACCTTC; V gene: TRBV6-5; J gene: TRBJ1-2; D gene: .; clone size: once
CDR3 protein: CASSYRAFSNKETQYF; CDR3 DNA: TGTGCCAGCAGTTACCGGGCCTTCTCTAACAAAGAGACCCAGTACTTC; V gene: TRBV6-5; J gene: TRBJ2-5; D gene: .; clone size: once
CDR3 protein: CASSLEPGMNTEAFF; CDR3 DNA: TGTGCCAGCAGCTTGGAACCTGGGATGAACACTGAAGCTTTCTTT; V gene: TRBV5-4; J gene: TRBJ1-1; D gene: .; clone size: .
CDR3 protein: CASSIGQAGSEKLFF; CDR3 DNA: TGTGCCAGTAGTATCGGACAGGCGGGTAGTGAAAAACTGTTTTTT; V gene: TRBV19; J gene: TRBJ1-4; D gene: TRBD1; clone size: .
CDR3 protein: CATSRAGTGVSPLHF; CDR3 DNA: TGTGCCACCAGCAGAGCCGGGACAGGGGTATCACCCCTCCACTTT; V gene: TRBV15; J gene: TRBJ1-6; D gene: TRBD1; clone size: .
CDR3 protein: CASSPQMTGGYEQYF; CDR3 DNA: TGTGCCAGCAGCCCCCAAATGACAGGGGGGTACGAGCAGTACTTC; V gene: TRBV5-8; J gene: TRBJ2-7; D gene: TRBD1; clone size: .
CDR3 protein: CASRTTNEKLFF; CDR3 DNA: TGTGCCAGCAGAACAACTAATGAAAAACTGTTTTTT; V gene: TRBV6-5; J gene: TRBJ1-4; D gene: .; clone size: .
CDR3 protein: CASSSSWVGTQYF; CDR3 DNA: TGTGCCAGCAGTTCGAGTTGGGTAGGGACCCAGTACTTC; V gene: TRBV28; J gene: TRBJ2-5; D gene: .; clone size: .
CDR3 protein: CAISESGQAIGNTIYF; CDR3 DNA: TGTGCCATCAGTGAGTCGGGACAGGCCATTGGAAACACCATATATTTT; V gene: TRBV10-3; J gene: TRBJ1-3; D gene: TRBD1; clone size: .
CDR3 protein: CASSLGQAINQPQHF; CDR3 DNA: TGTGCCAGCAGCTTAGGACAGGCGATCAATCAGCCCCAGCATTTT; V gene: TRBV7-2; J gene: TRBJ1-5; D gene: .; clone size: once
CDR3 protein: CASSRRTGEETQYF; CDR3 DNA: TGCGCCAGCAGCCGAAGGACTGGCGAAGAGACCCAGTACTTC; V gene: TRBV5-1; J gene: TRBJ2-5; D gene: .; clone size: .
CDR3 protein: CASSTSTLGYTF; CDR3 DNA: TGTGCCAGCAGCACGTCCACTTTAGGCTACACCTTC; V gene: TRBV21-1; J gene: TRBJ1-2; D gene: .; clone size: .
CDR3 protein: CASSPQDRGGQPQHF; CDR3 DNA: TGCGCCAGCAGCCCCCAAGACAGGGGAGGGCAGCCCCAGCATTTT; V gene: TRBV4-1; J gene: TRBJ1-5; D gene: TRBD1; clone size: .
CDR3 protein: CASSLGLAGQETQYF; CDR3 DNA: TGTGCCAGCAGCTTAGGGCTAGCGGGCCAAGAGACCCAGTACTTC; V gene: TRBV7-2; J gene: TRBJ2-5; D gene: TRBD2; clone size: .
CDR3 protein: CASSQAGSGGASIQYF; CDR3 DNA: TGTGCCAGCAGCCAAGCCGGCTCAGGGGGGGCCAGCATTCAGTACTTC; V gene: TRBV14; J gene: TRBJ2-4; D gene: .; clone size: .
CDR3 protein: CASSLRQESAVQFF; CDR3 DNA: TGCGCCAGCAGCTTGAGGCAAGAATCGGCCGTGCAGTTCTTC; V gene: TRBV5-1; J gene: TRBJ2-1; D gene: .; clone size: .
CDR3 protein: CASSGRGGDTQYF; CDR3 DNA: TGTGCCAGCAGCGGGAGGGGAGGGGATACGCAGTATTTT; V gene: TRBV9; J gene: TRBJ2-3; D gene: TRBD2; clone size: .
CDR3 protein: CASSLDPGVNEQFF; CDR3 DNA: TGTGCCAGCAGCTTAGACCCCGGGGTGAATGAGCAGTTCTTC; V gene: TRBV7-2; J gene: TRBJ2-1; D gene: .; clone size: .
CDR3 protein: CASSLLATNEKLFF; CDR3 DNA: TGTGCCAGCAGCTTGTTGGCAACTAATGAAAAACTGTTTTTT; V gene: TRBV7-2; J gene: TRBJ1-4; D gene: .; clone size: .
CDR3 protein: CASTRQGEGNQPQHF; CDR3 DNA: TGTGCCAGTACCAGACAGGGCGAGGGCAATCAGCCCCAGCATTTT; V gene: TRBV19; J gene: TRBJ1-5; D gene: TRBD1; clone size: once
CDR3 protein: CASSLAGTGNTIYF; CDR3 DNA: TGTGCCAGCAGCTTGGCCGGAACTGGAAACACCATATATTTT; V gene: TRBV5-4; J gene: TRBJ1-3; D gene: .; clone size: once
CDR3 protein: CASSYSTGTNQPQHF; CDR3 DNA: TGTGCCAGCAGCTACTCGACAGGCACCAATCAGCCCCAGCATTTT; V gene: TRBV7-2; J gene: TRBJ1-5; D gene: .; clone size: .
CDR3 protein: CASRKGGSTPTDTQYF; CDR3 DNA: TGTGCCAGCAGAAAGGGGGGAAGCACGCCCACAGATACGCAGTATTTT; V gene: TRBV5-4; J gene: TRBJ2-3; D gene: .; clone size: once
CDR3 protein: CASSIQLVGDRGNQPQHF; CDR3 DNA: TGTGCCAGCAGCATCCAATTAGTGGGGGATCGGGGCAATCAGCCCCAGCATTTT; V gene: TRBV7-8; J gene: TRBJ1-5; D gene: .; clone size: once
CDR3 protein: CASSSGGASYNSPLHF; CDR3 DNA: TGTGCCAGCAGCTCGGGGGGAGCCTCCTATAATTCACCCCTCCACTTT; V gene: TRBV7-2; J gene: TRBJ1-6; D gene: .; clone size: .
CDR3 protein: CASSFGGSNQPQHF; CDR3 DNA: TGCGCCAGCAGCTTTGGGGGGAGCAATCAGCCCCAGCATTTT; V gene: TRBV5-1; J gene: TRBJ1-5; D gene: .; clone size: .
CDR3 protein: CASRPTRLGETQYF; CDR3 DNA: TGTGCCAGCAGACCCACTAGACTGGGAGAGACCCAGTACTTC; V gene: TRBV2; J gene: TRBJ2-5; D gene: .; clone size: .
CDR3 protein: CASSPSSGTSREQFF; CDR3 DNA: TGTGCCAGCAGCCCTTCTAGCGGGACTTCACGGGAGCAGTTCTTC; V gene: TRBV6-6; J gene: TRBJ2-1; D gene: TRBD2; clone size: .
CDR3 protein: CASSVSGGSSYEQYF; CDR3 DNA: TGTGCCAGCAGCGTATCCGGGGGCAGCTCCTACGAGCAGTACTTC; V gene: TRBV9; J gene: TRBJ2-7; D gene: .; clone size: .
CDR3 protein: CASSFLIEGQYF; CDR3 DNA: TGTGCCAGCAGCTTTCTCATTGAAGGGCAGTACTTC; V gene: TRBV7-9; J gene: TRBJ2-7; D gene: .; clone size: .